The 8 T cell receptor beta chains presented below share a single source sample, sequenced in a study of blood T cell repertoires in COVID-19. This table comes from immunoSEQ multiplex PCR, and its TCRdb copy is limited to in-frame clones, with some not included. The sample lists roughly 230,000 clones; around 82% were seen once. Source material: peripheral blood. The source is a man between 35 and 55 years old with active or convalescent COVID-19.

The V gene is TRBV5-4, the J gene TRBJ2-6, with D possibly being TRBD2 (6 bases). The V end was cut by 4 bases, the J end by 0 bases, with 17 bases between. Germline V gene lookup returns CDR1 SGHNT and CDR2 YYREEE (reference sequence). The CDR3 has 18 amino acids. The CDR3 DNA reads as TGTGCCAGCAGCGGCGGGGTCATCCAATTCTCTGGGGCCAACGTCCTGACTTTC. Its protein is CASSGGVIQFSGANVLTF. Filled out from reference TRBV5-4 and TRBJ2-6, the complete variable domain reads ETGVTQSPTHLIKTRGQQVTLRCSSQSGHNTVSWYQQALGQGPQFIFQYYREEENGRGNFPPRFSGLQFPNYSSELNVNALELDDSALYLCASSGGVIQFSGANVLTFGAGSRLTVL.

The J gene is TRBJ2-7, the V gene TRBV27; 9 bases are shared with TRBD2. The CDR3 totals 15 residues. Trimming at V came to 4 bases and at J to 5 bases, leaving 9 bases not matched to a gene. The germline V gene encodes CDR1 MNHEY and CDR2 SMNVEV (reference sequence). The CDR3 DNA is TGTGCCAGCAGTTCTTCCCTAGCGGGGTACAACGAGCAGTACTTC. This sequence encodes CASSSSLAGYNEQYF.

This clone was seen more than once but under ten times. V is TRBV30 and J is TRBJ2-1, with D perhaps TRBD2 (7 bases). The V end lost 2 bases, the J end lost 8 bases, and 13 bases lay between the germline ends. The CDR3 runs 13 residues. Germline V gene sequence: CDR1 GTSNPN, CDR2 SVGIG (reference sequence). CDR3 sequence (DNA): TGTGCCTGGAGTCTAGGGGGAGGGGATGAGCAGTTCTTC. This gives the protein CAWSLGGGDEQFF.

This chain links TRBV10-3 with TRBJ1-2; 8 bases align to TRBD1. The J segment lost 1 base and the V segment lost 2 bases, leaving 9 bases of the junction unmatched. The CDR3 totals 17 residues. In germline, CDR1 is ENHRY, CDR2 SYGVKD. The CDR3 DNA sequence: TGTGCCATCAGTGAGGGGTCGACAGGGGTCGTTAACTATGGCTACACCTTC. It specifies CAISEGSTGVVNYGYTF.

This clone was found once. The chain links TRBV25-1 to TRBJ2-3; TRBD1 aligns across 8 bases. The CDR3 contains 16 residues. Germline V gives CDR1 MGHDK, CDR2 SYGVNS. V dropped 3 bases and J dropped 9; count of bases not matched to a gene: 14. The CDR3 DNA reads as TGTGCCAGCAGTGATGCAAGGACAGGGCGATTTGACACGCAGTATTTT. It codes for CASSDARTGRFDTQYF.

The chain recombines TRBV5-4 with TRBJ2-2; the D gene is possibly TRBD2 (6 bases). Trimming took 2 bases from V and 2 from J, leaving 25 bases between them. CDR1 is SGHNT and CDR2 is YYREEE in the germline V gene (reference sequence). The CDR3 is 20 residues long. CDR3: CASSFEAGSRTFRNTGELFF. CDR3 coding DNA: TGTGCCAGCAGCTTTGAGGCGGGAAGCCGAACCTTCAGAAACACCGGGGAGCTGTTTTTT.

The chain has TRBV7-9 and TRBJ1-2; 7 bases align to TRBD1. This CDR3 has 15 residues. V lost 5 bases to trimming and J lost 2 bases; unmatched junction nucleotides: 8. Germline CDR1 reads SEHNR; CDR2 reads FQNEAQ (reference sequence). CDR3: CASSLADRANYGYTF. CDR3 bases: TGTGCCAGCAGCCTCGCCGACAGGGCCAACTATGGCTACACCTTC.

The chain is built from TRBV15 and TRBJ1-4; TRBD1 matches 8 bases. The CDR3 length is 13 residues. In germline, CDR1 is LNHNV, CDR2 YYDKDF (reference sequence). V lost 4 bases to trimming and J lost 14 bases; unmatched junction nucleotides: 9. The CDR3 region has the DNA TGTGCCACCAGCAAGGACAGGGTTGATCGTCTGTTTTTT. Protein: CATSKDRVDRLFF.